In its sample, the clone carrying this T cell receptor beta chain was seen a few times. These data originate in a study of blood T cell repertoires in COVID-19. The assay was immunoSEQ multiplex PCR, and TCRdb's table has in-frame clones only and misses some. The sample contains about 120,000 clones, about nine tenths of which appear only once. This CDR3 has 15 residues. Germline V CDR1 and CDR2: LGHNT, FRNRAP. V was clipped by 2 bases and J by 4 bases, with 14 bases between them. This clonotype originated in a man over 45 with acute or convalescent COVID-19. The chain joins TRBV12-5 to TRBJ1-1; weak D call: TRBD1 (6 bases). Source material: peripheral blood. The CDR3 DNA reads TGTGCTAGTGGTTTGACCCTAACAGGGATCACTGAAGCTTTCTTT. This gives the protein CASGLTLTGITEAFF.